A single sample gave rise to the 17 T cell receptor beta chains below, sequenced in a study of blood T cells in healthy people across ages. PCR was performed a second time for about 7 to 11 cycles using a sample-barcoded 5' primer and a J-beta primer mix. TCRdb re-derived calls from the 5' RACE reads in MiXCR, one entry per CDR3 protein. The sample contains some 1.7 million distinct CDR3 sequences, roughly 28% of which appear only once. Sample: blood. The receptors originated from a woman aged 25 to 39 in good health.

This clonotype turned up a few times. V usage is TRBV6-6 and J usage is TRBJ2-7; the D gene could be TRBD1 or TRBD2 (6 bases each). Trimming stripped 6 bases from V and 2 bases from J, with 17 bases between. CDR1 and CDR2 (germline): MNHNY, SVGAGI (reference sequence). The CDR3 loop spans 15 amino acids. The CDR3 here is CASRRQEEGPYEQYF. CDR3 DNA sequence: TGTGCCAGCAGACGACAGGAGGAGGGACCCTACGAGCAGTACTTC.

In DNA, the CDR3 is TGCGCCAGCAGCCACGGGGCCCCGAGCTCCTATAATTCACCCCTCCACTTT. Translation gives CASSHGAPSSYNSPLHF. The rearrangement links TRBV4-1 to TRBJ1-6; D is perhaps TRBD1 (5 bases). The CDR3 sequence is 17 residues long. Per germline, CDR1 MGHRA and CDR2 YSYEKL. V was trimmed by 3 bases and J by 0 bases, leaving 12 bases between them.

This clonotype showed up many times. A read error may account for a junction end that differs from germline. V usage is TRBV5-1 and J usage is TRBJ2-7; possible D gene TRBD1, 5 bases. This CDR3 is built from 13 residues. The germline CDR1 and CDR2 sequences are SGHRS and YFSETQ. CDR3 in amino acids: CASSLTGFYEQYF. The CDR3 bases are TGTGCCAGCAGTTTAACAGGTTTCTACGAGCAGTACTTC.

V usage is TRBV12-5 and J usage is TRBJ1-6; possible D gene TRBD1, 6 bases. V lost 5 bases and J lost 10, with 15 bases in between. This CDR3 contains 14 residues. The germline gives CDR1 LGHNT, CDR2 FRNRAP. The CDR3 loop is CASGIQGLGSPLHF. CDR3 coding DNA: TGTGCTAGTGGTATCCAGGGGTTAGGGTCACCCCTCCACTTT.

This clonotype was recorded only once. One junction end disagrees with the germline gene, perhaps due to a read error. This sequence joins TRBV10-3 and TRBJ2-7; TRBD2 matches 8 bases. Germline V lookup: CDR1 ENHRY, CDR2 SYGVKD. The length of the CDR3 is 17 residues. The CDR3 here is CVISEAEGSGSSYEQYF. For the CDR3, the DNA is TGTGTCATCAGTGAAGCGGAGGGAAGCGGGAGTTCCTACGAGCAGTACTTC.

This clonotype was seen only a few times. The rearrangement joins TRBV5-1 to TRBJ1-4; 9 bases agree with TRBD1. V shed 2 bases and J 8 bases; nucleotides not matched to a gene: 7. Germline-derived CDR1 and CDR2 are SGHRS and YFSETQ. The CDR3 length is 15 residues. Here the CDR3 reads CASSFETGGKEKLFF. The CDR3, as DNA: TGCGCCAGCAGCTTCGAAACAGGGGGCAAGGAAAAACTGTTTTTT. The full variable domain, completed using reference TRBV5-1 and TRBJ1-4, is KAGVTQTPRYLIKTRGQQVTLSCSPISGHRSVSWYQQTPGQGLQFLFEYFSETQRNKGNFPGRFSGRQFSNSRSEMNVSTLELGDSALYLCASSFETGGKEKLFFGSGTQLSVL.

The chain employs TRBV14 and TRBJ1-1, with D perhaps matching TRBD1 (6 bases). The CDR3 loop spans 14 amino acids. Germline V lookup: CDR1 SGHDN, CDR2 FVKESK. V lost 6 bases to trimming and J lost 0 bases, with 11 bases between them. CDR3 sequence reads: CASRKQGVNTEAFF. The CDR3 region has the DNA TGTGCCAGCAGAAAACAGGGAGTGAACACTGAAGCTTTCTTT.

The genes are TRBV12-3 or TRBV12-4 and TRBJ1-2; no definite D call. CDR3 length: 11 amino acids. The ends were cut back, 7 bases at V and 7 bases at J, with 10 bases in the middle. The DNA for the CDR3 is TGTGCCAGCAACGGCGGCGGTGGCTACACCTTC. This sequence encodes CASNGGGGYTF.

Remarks on this clonotype: Its ends do not fully match the called genes, so a read error is possible. The DNA for the CDR3 is TGCAGTGCTAGAGGACAGCTACAGAACACCGGGGGGCTGTTTTTT. Its translation is CSARGQLQNTGGLFF. This rearrangement joins TRBV20-1 to TRBJ2-2; D might be TRBD2 (6 bases). The CDR3 has 15 residues. Per germline, CDR1 DFQATT and CDR2 SNEGSKA (reference sequence).

The table lists this clonotype with a few counts. The chain uses TRBV18 and TRBJ2-1, with D possibly being TRBD2 (6 bases). There are 15 residues in the CDR3. In germline, CDR1 is KGHSH, CDR2 LQKENI. V was shortened by 2 bases and J by 3 bases, with 11 bases between the two germline ends. In nucleotides, the CDR3 is TGTGCCAGCTCACCATTGCCGGAGGGCTACAATGAGCAGTTCTTC. The encoded protein is CASSPLPEGYNEQFF.

This clonotype has ten or more counts. The chain couples TRBV4-1 to TRBJ2-7, with no clear D. This CDR3 is built from 15 residues. Trimming pared 0 bases from V and 4 bases from J, leaving 13 bases between. CDR1 is MGHRA, CDR2 YSYEKL, per germline. DNA for the CDR3: TGCGCCAGCAGCCAAGACTACGGAAAACTGTACGAGCAGTACTTC. Its translation: CASSQDYGKLYEQYF.

The table lists this clonotype with many counts. This sequence joins TRBV9 and TRBJ1-2, with a possible D match to TRBD1 (5 bases). The V end lost 2 bases, the J end lost 3 bases, and 8 bases lay between the germline ends. The CDR3 has 13 residues. Germline V gene sequence: CDR1 SGDLS, CDR2 YYNGEE. DNA of the CDR3: TGTGCCAGCAGCGTCGCAGGGCACTATGGCTACACCTTC. The encoded protein is CASSVAGHYGYTF.

The V call is TRBV4-1, the J call TRBJ2-1; D remains ambiguous. The CDR3 contains 13 residues. In germline, CDR1 is MGHRA, CDR2 YSYEKL. With 4 bases removed from V and 12 bases from J, the gap between germline ends came to 16 bases. CDR3 sequence: CASSRDSLMRQFF. The CDR3 coding sequence is TGCGCCAGCAGCCGAGACTCGTTAATGAGGCAGTTCTTC.

The rearrangement uses TRBV12-3 or TRBV12-4 and TRBJ2-1, with a weak D call TRBD2 (6 bases). Trimming cost V 4 bases and J 9 bases, with 19 bases left between them. This CDR3 region has 15 residues. CDR3: CASSSTGSRAIEQFF. DNA of the CDR3: TGTGCCAGCAGTTCTACCGGGAGCCGGGCAATTGAGCAGTTCTTC.

This clonotype showed up just a few times. J is TRBJ2-7 and V is TRBV15; 10 positions agree with TRBD1. Per the germline V gene, CDR1 is LNHNV and CDR2 is YYDKDF (reference sequence). The CDR3 sequence is 16 residues long. J gave up 4 bases and V 5 bases, and 11 bases lay outside the gene matches. The CDR3 protein is CATSEITGTGVYEQYF. The CDR3, as DNA: TGTGCCACCAGCGAAATCACCGGGACAGGGGTGTACGAGCAGTACTTC. Supplemented by reference TRBV15 and TRBJ2-7, the full variable domain reads DAMVIQNPRYQVTQFGKPVTLSCSQTLNHNVMYWYQQKSSQAPKLLFHYYDKDFNNEADTPDNFQSRRPNTSFCFLDIRSPGLGDTAMYLCATSEITGTGVYEQYFGPGTRLTVT.

V is TRBV7-3 and J is TRBJ2-4; TRBD2 matches 11 bases. The CDR3 runs to 21 residues. Germline lookup yields CDR1 SGHTA and CDR2 FQGTGA. The ends lost 4 bases at V and 0 bases at J; junction bases unmatched: 17. Here the CDR3 DNA reads TGTGCCAGCAGCTCTACCCTGTCCGGGACTAGCGGAAAACCAGCCAAAAACATTCAGTACTTC. This codes for CASSSTLSGTSGKPAKNIQYF.

This clonotype was counted at least ten times. The genes are TRBV20-1 and TRBJ2-5, with D hard to call. CDR1 is DFQATT and CDR2 is SNEGSKA in the germline V gene (reference sequence). The CDR3 covers 13 residues. V shed 1 base and J shed 1 base, with 7 bases lying between them. The CDR3 DNA follows: TGCAGTGCTAGAGCCCCCCCCCAAGAGACCCAGTACTTC. Encoded protein: CSARAPPQETQYF.